These 10 T cell receptor beta chains came from one sample sequenced in a study of breast tumors, draining lymph nodes, adjacent tissues. TCRdb passed the multiplex PCR reads through MiXCR, listing each CDR3 protein once. The sample has about 180,000 distinct CDR3 sequences; 30% to 35% are singletons. Breast cancer patients provided tissue from their axillary draining lymph nodes. Material for sequencing was axillary lymph node tissue. All receptors come from a female donor with breast cancer. Some clones in this sample may be carry-over from other donors' samples.

There are many counts of this clonotype. The chain is built from TRBV6-5 and TRBJ1-5; unclear D gene. The germline V and J ends were trimmed by 5 bases and 0 bases, with 11 bases remaining between them. Germline loops: CDR1 MNHEY, CDR2 SVGAGI. The CDR3 is 15 residues long. The CDR3 DNA reads TGTGCCAGCAGTCGGGCGGGATATAGCAATCAGCCCCAGCATTTT. Amino acid sequence: CASSRAGYSNQPQHF.

The V gene is TRBV7-2, the J gene TRBJ1-2; tentatively, D is TRBD1 (5 bases). Deletions cut 3 bases from V and 7 bases from J, with 6 bases between. Germline assignment: CDR1 SGHTA and CDR2 FQGNSA. The CDR3 is made up of 11 amino acids. The CDR3 nucleotides read TGTGCCAGCAGCTTTGGGACTGGCTACACCTTC. It is translated as CASSFGTGYTF. The full variable domain, with the rest looked up from reference TRBV7-2 and TRBJ1-2, is GAGVSQSPSNKVTEKGKDVELRCDPISGHTALYWYRQSLGQGLEFLIYFQGNSAPDKSGLPSDRFSAERTGGSVSTLTIQRTQQEDSAVYLCASSFGTGYTFGSGTRLTVV.

This clonotype came up many times. Here the CDR3 DNA reads TGTGCCAGCAGCTTGGGATCAGGAGGCGGCTACACCTTC. Protein: CASSLGSGGGYTF. The chain uses TRBV11-2 and TRBJ1-2; D gene ambiguous. This CDR3 spans 13 amino acids. The germline V gene has CDR1 SGHAT and CDR2 FQNNGV. The V end lost 3 bases, the J end lost 8 bases, and 13 bases lay between the germline ends.

In its sample, this clonotype was seen many times. This chain joins TRBV7-2 and TRBJ2-1; D ambiguous. Germline V lookup: CDR1 SGHTA, CDR2 FQGNSA. V was trimmed by 7 bases and J by 10 bases, leaving 23 bases between them. This CDR3 has 15 amino acids. In DNA form, the CDR3 reads TGTGCCAGCAACGAATCCCCGACCTTGGCTGGGGAGCAGTTCTTC. Translated: CASNESPTLAGEQFF.

The chain combines TRBV12-3 or TRBV12-4 with TRBJ2-1, with TRBD2 matching over 10 bases. This CDR3 has 15 residues. With V trimmed by 6 bases and J by 7 bases, 9 bases remained unmatched. In nucleotides, the CDR3 is TGTGCCAGCAGCTGGTCTAGCGGGGGCCCAAATGAGCAGTTCTTC. Translation: CASSWSSGGPNEQFF.

Details on this clonotype: Compared with germline, one end of the junction differs, possibly owing to a read error. The V gene is TRBV3-1, the J gene TRBJ1-2; D is uncertain. CDR1 is LGHDT and CDR2 is YNNKEL in the germline V gene (reference sequence). This CDR3 comprises 15 residues. The DNA for the CDR3 is TGCGCCAGCAGCCCAACCGCCACAGCTAACTATGGCTACACCTTC. Its translation: CASSPTATANYGYTF.

Many counts were recorded for this clonotype. V gene TRBV5-8 combines with J gene TRBJ2-1; D is possibly TRBD1 (5 bases). Deletions cut 5 bases from V and 6 bases from J, with 27 bases between. CDR1 is SGHTS, CDR2 YDEGEE, per germline. The CDR3 spans 18 residues. For the CDR3, the DNA is TGTGCCAGCAGGCTGAGTTCGGAAGGGGTGCCAGCGCGCAATGAGCAGTTCTTC. As protein: CASRLSSEGVPARNEQFF.

This clonotype was counted many times. This chain joins TRBV24-1 and TRBJ2-1; 11 bases line up with TRBD1. CDR3 length: 14 amino acids. Germline lookup yields CDR1 KGHDR and CDR2 SFDVKD. Trimming cost V 9 bases and J 5 bases; bases outside gene matches: 5. The CDR3 sequence is CATQRTGGHNEQFF. The CDR3 coding sequence is TGTGCCACCCAAAGGACAGGGGGCCACAATGAGCAGTTCTTC.

This clonotype was seen repeatedly, ten times or more. The rearrangement joins TRBV20-1 to TRBJ2-1; 7 bases line up with TRBD1. V gave up 6 bases and J gave up 4 bases; unmatched junction bases: 6. This CDR3 comprises 13 residues. Germline V gives CDR1 DFQATT, CDR2 SNEGSKA (reference sequence). CDR3: CSAKGTAYNEQFF. For the CDR3, the DNA is TGCAGTGCCAAGGGGACAGCGTACAATGAGCAGTTCTTC.

This clonotype was detected many times. Without the conserved terminal phenylalanine or tryptophan, this CDR3 likely stems from a read error. No DNA is shown, since the ends of the CDR3 on it are uncertain; the CDR3 is the one TCRdb lists. The rearrangement joins TRBV5-1 to TRBJ1-4. Germline CDR1 reads SGHRS; CDR2 reads YFSETQ. The CDR3 comprises 10 residues, both ends counted. The CDR3 is CASSLVPAFL.